A selection of T cell receptor beta chains follows, all from one sample in a study of blood T cells in healthy people across ages. One entry per CDR3 protein, called by TCRdb with MiXCR from the 5' RACE reads. The sample lists over 1,500,000 distinct CDR3 sequences, 49% seen once, with over 2% in the top ten. Sequencing was done on a sample of blood. These receptor sequences come from a woman between 35 and 50 years old in good health. The conserved cysteine and the conserved F or W are not part of the CDR3 here.

TRBJ2-1 | TRBV11-2 | ASSSKGGRPLSPSYNEQF
TRBJ2-3 | TRBV5-1 | ASSLAGGSRDTQY
TRBJ2-7 | TRBV10-3 | AISESVGQGMTHEQY
TRBJ2-7 | TRBV4-3 | ASSQFPGSYEQY
TRBJ2-7 | TRBV5-5 | ASSLEGSGAYEQY
TRBJ2-3 | TRBV25-1 | ATLSRGGDTQY
TRBJ1-1 | TRBV4-3 | ASSQDYEGEMNTEAF
TRBJ1-2 | TRBV7-2 | ASSLEEINYGYT
TRBJ2-3 | TRBV29-1 | SVERVGATGNMDTQY
TRBJ2-5 | TRBV25-1 | ASSASGGVQY
TRBJ2-3 | TRBV6-5 | ASSYSRYTDTQY
TRBJ2-3 | TRBV15 | ATSSGTGGTDTQY
TRBJ2-1 | TRBV20-1 | SARDQDSGEYSYNEQF
TRBJ2-1 | TRBV20-1 | SVRQGIDNEQF
TRBJ2-7 | TRBV27 | ASRLLNSYEQY
TRBJ2-1 | TRBV7-9 | ASSLGAGQFYNEQF
NA | TRBV7-9 | ASSFRLAGDEQY
TRBJ1-1 | TRBV20-1 | SASPEGFPRTEAF
TRBJ2-1 | TRBV4-3 | ASSQGSGGTNEQF
TRBJ1-1 | TRBV12-3/TRBV12-4 | ASSPGQIEAF
TRBJ2-1 | TRBV28 | AGSSFHEQF
TRBJ2-1 | TRBV10-3 | ATRGQDSYNEQF
TRBJ2-4 | TRBV3-1 | ASSQPGLGNIQY
TRBJ2-2 | TRBV5-1 | ASRGQANTGELF
TRBJ2-3 | TRBV20-1 | SASNDPARPDTQY
NA | TRBV15 | ATSSSGTGTEQY
TRBJ2-5 | TRBV6-5 | ATGYRDGTQY
TRBJ2-5 | TRBV7-9 | ASSRAGTLETQY
TRBJ1-4 | TRBV6-5 | ASSSTDEYATNEKLF
TRBJ1-4 | TRBV15 | ATSAGQVSTNEKLF
TRBJ2-3 | TRBV24-1 | ATSDSGLVMVDTQY
TRBJ2-1 | TRBV21-1 | ASSKGETRTSGTGEQF
TRBJ2-2 | TRBV7-2 | ASSLGTAGELF
TRBJ2-4 | TRBV5-1 | ASSLEVGRGNIQY
NA | TRBV20-1 | SASRVSLAGGQETQY
TRBJ2-3 | TRBV4-1 | ASSLLGLGQGTDTQY
TRBJ2-7 | TRBV6-5 | ASSFRQGVMYEQY
TRBJ2-3 | TRBV7-3 | ASSPTGTWTDTQY
TRBJ2-7 | TRBV28 | ASQTGPHNEQY
TRBJ2-1 | TRBV7-8 | ASSPGLAGGDYNEQF
TRBJ2-7 | TRBV7-9 | ASSLEPAPGHEQY